This T cell receptor (beta chain) was recovered during a study of shared clonotypes between healthy human individuals (dated by TCRdb to 2020 to 2021). As for the study more broadly: The cohort comprised a couple of women and a few men aged 18 to 49 years. Blood TCR repertoires of about 5 healthy adults were deeply sequenced to estimate repertoire size and the extent of clonotype sharing between individuals. Between about 0.94 and 8.9 billion PBMCs per donor were obtained by leukapheresis. For each donor, CD4 naive and CD4 memory were each run on three plates, CD8 naive on two plates, and CD8 memory on one plate. To increase sequencing depth and limit assay-specific biases, different laboratories used diverse techniques to prepare libraries and sequence TCR repertoires.

Healthy HIV-negative adults with no recently reported acute infections or vaccinations were included as donors. Every donor was a Caucasian adult living in Nashville, Tennessee, USA. CD4+ T cells were enriched by magnetic negative selection; naive cells were then positively selected on CD45RA, and the negative fraction formed the memory subset. Blood was obtained by leukapheresis, after which PBMCs were separated by Ficoll-Histopaque density gradient centrifugation and cryopreserved in liquid nitrogen vapor phase. Analytical flow cytometry was used to check the purity and quantity of each magnetically sorted T cell population. Each sorted fraction had its genomic DNA isolated and then quantified by UV absorbance on a Nanodrop 2000c. This clone appeared a single time. What antigen it recognizes has not been identified. The sample holds no much larger clone one base away, and base qualities are not on file.

Germline trimming: 0 bases from V, 5 bases from J; junction bases outside gene matches: 12. CDR1 is given as GTSNPN and CDR2 as SVGIG, both from the germline V gene (reference sequence). The CDR3 numbers 17 residues from cysteine through phenylalanine. The retained sequence is limited to the CDR3, 51 bases, with the frame set at the first base. Findings and caveats that apply to the study as a whole: Incomplete sequencing was indicated by rarefaction of sorted-subset datasets, despite the large sequencing depth. Sampling was restricted to blood, and TCR repertoires in tissue are likely to differ from TCR repertoires in blood. Pairwise subsampling indicated that sequencing depth was expected to affect the degree of clonotype sharing among donors. Naive subsets generally had larger estimated clonotype richness than memory subsets. The genetic and exposure-history diversity represented was limited by the small number of donors. Compared with non-shared clonotypes, clonotypes shared by all four sorted-subset donors had higher generation probabilities. When a few donors were compared, the shared fraction of clonotypes was around 4.6% for naive CD4, roughly 3.3% for naive CD8, 2.3% for memory CD4, and 0.35% to 0.4% for memory CD8.

Using the deep immunoSEQ assay, multiplex PCR amplified TCR CDR3 regions from genomic DNA. Extracted genomic DNA from each cell subset was spread evenly across all wells of several immunoSEQ 96-well plates, with each plate serving as a replicate. For sorted subsets, approximately 200 ng of genomic DNA, equivalent to some 30,000 T cell genomes, went into each replicate PCR. The purified libraries were quantified using a Qubit 3.0 fluorometer, sized with a Bioanalyzer 2100, and then quantified again using the KAPA Library Quantification kit. Every immunoSEQ 96-well plate was sequenced on a dedicated single-read 150-cycle Illumina NextSeq 550 flow cell. Per the authors' processing: Because the immunoSEQ output held only junctional sequences and lacked quality scores, the filtering could not match the filtering applied to full-length reads. To assign V/J genes and CDR3, sequences were annotated against IMGT germline references using PyIR, a Python wrapper for IgBLAST v1.9. Reads were filtered out if the reads had weak V/J assignments (E-value above 1e-6), no CDR3, stop codons, out-of-frame junctions, or ambiguous translated residues. V3J clonotypes were defined by identical inferred V gene, J gene, and CDR3 amino acid sequence. To compute the percentage overlap between repertoires, the number of shared unique clonotypes was divided by the size of the smaller repertoire. RTK rarefaction, the Chao1 estimator, and Recon v2.1 estimates of unobserved clonotypes were used to assess repertoire richness. OLGA was used to compute generation probabilities for all TCRbeta clonotypes that the gDNA method yielded from a handful of donors. Imported from immuneACCESS, the table was reduced by TCRdb to in-frame sequences with V and J called. These copies leave out some clones; in studies compared against another copy, an unresolved V gene accounts for under half, and the cause of the remainder is not known. The V and J calls and the clone size are those of that table, but D and trimming were determined from the DNA. This sample holds about 2.5 million clones; under 95% were observed only once. The ten largest clonotypes hold 0.37% of the sample.

This TCR was recovered from a man between 18 and 35 years old in good health. Some clones in this sample may be carry-over from other donors' samples. What was sequenced was naive CD4+ T cells from PBMCs. In the paper's terms, the cell subset or site label means: CD45RA+ positively selected. The rearranged chain carries TRBV30 and TRBJ2-7, and 11 bases in between align with TRBD2. The sequenced DNA is TGTGCCTGGAGTGTGTCCCCTAGACTAGCGGGAAAGGACGAGCAGTACTTC. This gives the protein CAWSVSPRLAGKDEQYF.